The clone carrying this T cell receptor beta chain has only one observation. The antigen is not known. With 4 bases clipped from V and 7 bases from J, the junction kept 9 bases outside the gene matches. CDR1 and CDR2 (germline): GTSNPN, SVGIG (reference sequence). This CDR3 is built from 13 residues. The sample originates from a study of cytomegalovirus exposure and HLA in healthy donors. Overall study findings and caveats: A later analysis linked a missense DCLRE1C variant to TCR beta V- and J-gene trimming.

60 Vbeta and 13 Jbeta primers were used in PCR. Method: immunoSEQ multiplex PCR; TCRdb's copy keeps in-frame clones and lacks some. This table has about 120,000 clones, around 80% appearing once. This chain uses TRBV30 with TRBJ1-1, with 7 bases matching TRBD1. Sequenced material: PBMCs. The receptor was derived from a female donor in good health and CMV-seronegative. The CDR3 sequence is CAWKDRSRVEAFF. As DNA, the CDR3 is TGTGCCTGGAAGGACAGGTCTAGGGTTGAAGCTTTCTTT.